This passage covers 11 T cell receptor beta chains from one sample sequenced in a study of chemoradiotherapy in HPV16-positive cancers. Generated by immunoSEQ multiplex PCR, the TCRdb table keeps only in-frame clones and is missing some. The data contain roughly 1,500 clones, 70% to 80% of them seen just once; the ten biggest clones take up about 7.5%. Here the sequenced sample was tumor tissue, taken from a patient who underwent chemoradiotherapy. Every receptor here comes from a human donor with HPV-associated anogenital cancer.

This rearrangement joins TRBV7-9 to TRBJ1-4, with TRBD1 matching over 7 bases. CDR1 and CDR2 from the germline V gene are SEHNR and FQNEAQ (reference sequence). The CDR3 totals 16 residues. V was pared by 2 bases and J by 2 bases, with 5 bases of the junction left unmatched. DNA for the CDR3: TGTGCCAGCAGCTTACCGACAGGGAGGACTAATGAAAAACTGTTTTTT. Its translation is CASSLPTGRTNEKLFF.

This clone was observed once. V is TRBV7-9 and J is TRBJ1-2, with D perhaps matching TRBD1 (6 bases). CDR1 and CDR2 (germline): SEHNR, FQNEAQ (reference sequence). Deletions cut 2 bases from V and 6 bases from J, with 16 bases between. The CDR3 loop spans 15 amino acids. The CDR3: CASSLILVGGHGYTF. DNA of the CDR3: TGTGCCAGCAGCTTAATCCTTGTCGGGGGGCATGGCTACACCTTC.

This clone has just a few counts. The chain has TRBV9 and TRBJ2-4, with TRBD2 matching 7 bases. CDR1 and CDR2 from the germline V gene are SGDLS and YYNGEE. V gave up 3 bases and J gave up 11 bases; unmatched junction bases: 5. The CDR3 is made up of 12 amino acids. The chain's CDR3 is CASSAPGGLQYF. CDR3 sequence (DNA): TGTGCCAGCAGCGCTCCGGGAGGCCTTCAGTACTTC. Complete variable domain (other parts from reference TRBV9 and TRBJ2-4): DSGVTQTPKHLITATGQRVTLRCSPRSGDLSVYWYQQSLDQGLQFLIQYYNGEERAKGNILERFSAQQFPDLHSELNLSSLELGDSALYFCASSAPGGLQYFGAGTRLSVL.

The rearrangement uses TRBV6-4 and TRBJ1-1; D ambiguous. This CDR3 region has 13 residues. The germline V and J ends were trimmed by 5 bases and 1 base, with 8 bases remaining between them. CDR1 is MRHNA and CDR2 is SNTAGT in the germline V gene. The CDR3 reads CASSPDGNTEAFF. CDR3 sequence (DNA): TGTGCCAGCAGTCCCGACGGGAACACTGAAGCTTTCTTT.

This clone turned up a few times. V and J are TRBV10-3 and TRBJ1-3, with D tentatively TRBD1 (5 bases). The CDR3 sequence is 15 residues long. V shed 6 bases and J shed 0 bases, with 12 bases lying between them. The germline CDR1 and CDR2 sequences are ENHRY and SYGVKD. CDR3 in DNA: TGTGCCATCAGAGAACAGGACTACTCTGGAAACACCATATATTTT. It yields the protein CAIREQDYSGNTIYF.

The rearrangement links TRBV2 to TRBJ2-3; 11 bases line up with TRBD1. V dropped 10 bases and J dropped 4; count of bases not matched to a gene: 10. Per the germline V gene, CDR1 is SNHLY and CDR2 is FYNNEI. CDR3 length: 15 amino acids. The CDR3 DNA reads TGTGCCACTAGGACAGGGGGCGGGGAGGCAGATACGCAGTATTTT. Residues: CATRTGGGEADTQYF.

The chain couples TRBV14 to TRBJ2-7; TRBD1 matches 8 bases. The germline V gene has CDR1 SGHDN and CDR2 FVKESK. Trimming removed 5 bases from V and 4 bases from J; junction bases left unmatched: 7. This CDR3 spans 14 amino acids. The CDR3 nucleotides are TGTGCCAGCAGCTTCAGGGGGCCTGGGTACGAGCAGTACTTC. This translates into CASSFRGPGYEQYF.

This chain links TRBV4-1 with TRBJ2-7, with D unclear. Germline loops: CDR1 MGHRA, CDR2 YSYEKL. The CDR3 runs 13 residues. V shed 1 base and J shed 3 bases, with 7 bases lying between them. DNA for the CDR3: TGCGCCAGCAGCCAAGGGACCGACTACGAGCAGTACGTC. Its translation: CASSQGTDYEQYV.

This chain connects TRBV5-4 to TRBJ2-5; D possibly corresponds to TRBD2 (5 bases). This CDR3 region has 14 residues. Deletions cut 0 bases from V and 3 bases from J, with 9 bases between. CDR1 is SGHNT, CDR2 YYREEE, per germline (reference sequence). Here the CDR3 reads CASSLAGLKETQYF. The CDR3 DNA reads as TGTGCCAGCAGCTTGGCCGGACTGAAAGAGACCCAGTACTTC.

The gene calls are TRBV6-5 and TRBJ1-2, with TRBD1 identical over 7 bases. Looked up from germline, CDR1 is MNHEY and CDR2 is SVGAGI. V lost 6 bases, J lost 4 bases, and 8 bases stayed unmatched. The CDR3 spans 14 residues. The DNA for the CDR3 is TGTGCCAGCAGCCAGACAGGGAGGGCCTATGGCTACACCTTC. Protein sequence: CASSQTGRAYGYTF.

The CDR3 is CASTGTHFFF. As DNA, the CDR3 is TGCGCCAGCACCGGGACCCATTTTTTCTTT. The V and J genes are TRBV10-2 and TRBJ1-1; TRBD1 might be the D (5 bases). Germline-derived CDR1 and CDR2 are WSHSY and SAAADI. The CDR3 runs 10 residues. Deletions cut 7 bases from V and 13 bases from J, with 13 bases between.